This TCR beta chain stems from a study of beta chain features in type 1 diabetes. Overall study: Age, gender and cell yields were similar between patients and healthy donors. Investigators examined roughly 99,000,000 sorted cells across all samples.

Every bit of the isolated RNA underwent reverse transcription, so sequencing read expressed TCRB transcripts. Here immunoSEQ multiplex PCR was the method, and the copy in TCRdb shows in-frame clones only, minus some. The repertoire consists of a few hundred thousand clones, with 9.6% occurring once and the leading ten covering about 0.6%. The collection from each donor was one heparinised blood draw averaging roughly 100 mL. Findings and limits, study-wide: Patients' naive, central memory and Treg TCRB repertoires seemed closer to one another than those of healthy donors. TCRB CDR3 length was moderately but significantly reduced in all four CD4+ subsets of Type 1 diabetes patients.

On this clone: The target antigen is unknown.

Germline V CDR1 and CDR2: MDHEN, SYDVKM. V was shortened by 6 bases and J by 6 bases, with 21 bases between the two germline ends. The CDR3 runs 15 residues. The sequence derives from a man younger than 40 with type 1 diabetes. Sequenced: central memory CD4+ T cells from blood. The chain joins TRBV28 to TRBJ2-7; no definite D call. The CDR3 DNA is TGTGCCAGCAGACTGCGACAAATAACCTTCTCCGAGCAGTACTTC. This gives the protein CASRLRQITFSEQYF.